Below, one T cell receptor beta chain is given with its context. Its cognate antigen is unknown. This sample is part of a study of CD8+ T cells in alopecia areata. General study points: While tofacitinib was given, many expanded lesional clones persisted in scalp and blood. Sequencing of scalp samples also includes resident alphabeta T cells from normal skin.

CDR3 length: 13 amino acids. The germline gives CDR1 LNHNV, CDR2 YYDKDF (reference sequence). The V end lost 0 bases, the J end lost 5 bases, and 7 bases lay between the germline ends. RNA, once extracted, was reverse transcribed into cDNA for use as the sequencing template. TCRdb's table, derived via immunoSEQ multiplex PCR, lists solely in-frame clones and lacks some. The repertoire holds around 150,000 clones, with less than 70% as singletons. Treatment indicated: oral pan-JAK inhibitor, 5-10 mg twice daily. This clonotype was sampled from a human donor with alopecia areata. J is TRBJ2-5 and V is TRBV15; D unclear. The sequencing here drew on CD4+ T cells sorted from blood, taken at week 24, from a patient treated with tofacitinib. CDR3 in DNA: TGTGCCACCAGCAGAGATGAAGTGGAGACCCAGTACTTC. Its protein is CATSRDEVETQYF. The whole variable domain, filled in from reference TRBV15 and TRBJ2-5, reads DAMVIQNPRYQVTQFGKPVTLSCSQTLNHNVMYWYQQKSSQAPKLLFHYYDKDFNNEADTPDNFQSRRPNTSFCFLDIRSPGLGDTAMYLCATSRDEVETQYFGPGTRLLVL.